This is a list of T cell receptor beta chains from one sample in a study of PD-L1 blockade in urothelial cancer. TCRdb's copy holds only in-frame clones and misses some; the assay was immunoSEQ multiplex PCR. This sample yields tens of thousands of clones, of which 80% to 85% are seen a single time; about 8.6% belongs to the top ten. The sequencing here drew on PBMCs, taken around atezolizumab (anti-PD-L1) treatment. The receptors here all came from a woman in her 70s with urothelial cancer. The CDR3 runs from the conserved cysteine through the conserved F or W. The D gene is left open where the match is weak. A clone size is listed for some rows: how often the clone was seen (once, few, many), or a class if it is expanded.

clone size,V gene,D gene,J gene,CDR3 protein,CDR3 DNA
.,TRBV11-2,TRBD2,TRBJ2-2,CASSLEVFYGRFTGELFF,TGTGCCAGCAGCTTAGAGGTTTTTTACGGGAGGTTCACCGGGGAGCTGTTTTTT
.,TRBV29-1,.,TRBJ2-7,CSAGRDSPYEQYF,TGCAGCGCTGGGCGGGACAGCCCCTACGAGCAGTACTTC
.,TRBV5-8,TRBD1,TRBJ2-1,CASSFLGQASGNEQFF,TGTGCCAGCAGCTTTCTCGGACAGGCCTCGGGAAATGAGCAGTTCTTC
.,TRBV4-3,TRBD2,TRBJ2-7,CASSQEVGLAGHEQYF,TGCGCCAGCAGCCAGGAGGTGGGCCTAGCGGGGCACGAGCAGTACTTC
once,TRBV5-5,.,TRBJ2-3,CASSLFPVRADTQYF,TGTGCCAGCAGCTTGTTCCCAGTCAGGGCAGATACGCAGTATTTT
.,TRBV29-1,.,TRBJ1-1,CSVAGTGGKNTEAFF,TGCAGCGTTGCCGGAACGGGAGGCAAGAACACTGAAGCTTTCTTT
.,TRBV6-1,.,TRBJ1-2,CASSEAREGDAYGYTF,TGTGCCAGCAGTGAAGCGCGGGAGGGGGACGCCTATGGCTACACCTTC
.,TRBV7-8,TRBD1,TRBJ1-2,CASSFDQDRGLPYGYTF,TGTGCCAGCAGCTTCGATCAGGACAGGGGACTCCCCTATGGCTACACCTTC
.,TRBV9,.,TRBJ2-7,CASSAGTGGAYEQYF,TGTGCCAGCAGCGCAGGCACCGGCGGGGCCTACGAGCAGTACTTC
.,TRBV5-4,.,TRBJ2-7,CASSLSRADEQYF,TGTGCCAGCAGCTTAAGCAGGGCAGACGAGCAGTACTTC
.,TRBV2,TRBD1,TRBJ1-5,CASRGGTGISQPQHF,TGTGCCAGCAGGGGCGGGACAGGGATCAGTCAGCCCCAGCATTTT
many,TRBV6-5,.,TRBJ1-3,CASSSQGNTIYF,TGTGCCAGCAGTTCTCAGGGAAACACCATATATTTT
.,TRBV7-2,.,TRBJ2-1,CASSLVVGEVNNEQFF,TGTGCCAGCAGCTTAGTGGTCGGGGAGGTGAACAATGAGCAGTTCTTC
.,TRBV7-9,.,TRBJ1-1,CASSLSGNTDTEAFF,TGTGCCAGCAGCTTAAGCGGAAATACGGACACTGAAGCTTTCTTT
.,TRBV7-2,TRBD1,TRBJ2-3,CASSSQGARDTQYF,TGTGCCAGCAGCTCGCAGGGGGCCAGAGATACGCAGTATTTT
once,TRBV29-1,.,TRBJ1-4,CSVWTVGEKLFF,TGCAGCGTATGGACAGTCGGGGAAAAACTGTTTTTT
.,TRBV5-4,TRBD2,TRBJ2-3,CASSSPGTSGRGDTQYF,TGTGCCAGCAGTTCCCCTGGGACTAGCGGGAGGGGGGATACGCAGTATTTT
.,TRBV19,.,TRBJ2-7,CASSISTASYEQYF,TGTGCCAGTAGTATATCGACTGCCTCCTACGAGCAGTACTTC
.,TRBV4-2,TRBD1,TRBJ1-4,CASSQGTGITNEKLFF,TGTGCCAGCAGCCAAGGGACAGGGATCACTAATGAAAAACTGTTTTTT
.,TRBV10-2,.,TRBJ2-4,CASSVRSIAKNIQYF,TGCGCCAGCAGTGTTCGCTCTATAGCCAAAAACATTCAGTACTTC
.,TRBV2,.,TRBJ2-5,CASNPDYFKETQYF,TGTGCCAGCAATCCTGACTATTTTAAAGAGACCCAGTACTTC
.,TRBV18,.,TRBJ1-1,CASSPLRENTEAFF,TGTGCCAGCTCACCACTTCGGGAGAACACTGAAGCTTTCTTT
.,TRBV7-8,.,TRBJ1-2,CASSPDTGSYGYTF,TGTGCCAGCAGCCCCGATACAGGGTCCTATGGCTACACCTTC
few,TRBV6-5,.,TRBJ1-1,CASSYGPEAFF,TGTGCCAGCAGTTACGGCCCTGAAGCTTTCTTT
once,TRBV5-4,.,TRBJ2-5,CASSFPSGGEETQYF,TGTGCCAGCAGCTTCCCCTCAGGAGGAGAAGAGACCCAGTACTTC
.,TRBV5-8,TRBD2,TRBJ2-1,CASSFGTSGRFSNEQFF,TGTGCCAGCAGCTTCGGGACTAGCGGACGGTTTTCCAATGAGCAGTTCTTC
once,TRBV30,.,TRBJ1-5,CAWSWGGDSNQPQHF,TGTGCCTGGAGCTGGGGGGGGGATAGCAATCAGCCCCAGCATTTT
.,TRBV18,TRBD1,TRBJ1-2,CASDGGGGYGYTF,TGTGCCAGCGATGGAGGGGGCGGGTATGGCTACACCTTC
.,TRBV20-1,.,TRBJ2-7,CLKTFSYEQYF,TGCCTTAAGACATTCTCCTACGAGCAGTACTTC
.,TRBV27,TRBD1,TRBJ2-7,CASSLSPDRVYEQYF,TGTGCCAGCAGTTTATCACCGGACAGGGTCTACGAGCAGTACTTC
.,TRBV7-8,.,TRBJ2-4,CASSLDRLAKNIQYF,TGTGCCAGCAGTTTAGACAGGCTAGCCAAAAACATTCAGTACTTC
.,TRBV2,TRBD1,TRBJ2-7,CASKMDRSGEQYF,TGTGCCAGCAAGATGGACAGGTCAGGCGAGCAGTACTTC
.,TRBV29-1,TRBD1,TRBJ2-2,CSVAVGTGVTGELFF,TGCAGCGTGGCCGTTGGGACAGGGGTCACCGGGGAGCTGTTTTTT
few,TRBV18,.,TRBJ1-1,CASSTNSRSTEAFF,TGTGCCAGCTCAACGAACTCCCGGAGTACTGAAGCTTTCTTT
.,TRBV11-2,.,TRBJ2-2,CASSLVSRSAGSGGELFF,TGTGCCAGCAGCTTAGTTAGTCGCAGCGCCGGGTCCGGCGGGGAGCTGTTTTTT
.,TRBV9,TRBD2,TRBJ2-7,CASSALAGGHDEQYF,TGTGCCAGCAGCGCACTAGCGGGGGGTCATGATGAGCAGTACTTC
.,TRBV19,TRBD2,TRBJ2-1,CASSIAPGLAGGSSYNEQFF,TGTGCCAGTAGTATAGCCCCGGGACTAGCGGGGGGGAGCTCCTACAATGAGCAGTTCTTC
.,TRBV27,.,TRBJ2-7,CASSLFAGVNEQYF,TGTGCCAGCAGTTTATTTGCAGGGGTTAACGAGCAGTACTTC
medium-sized,TRBV11-3,TRBD1,TRBJ2-3,CASSRRTGRTDTQYF,TGTGCCAGCAGCCGCCGGACAGGGCGCACAGATACGCAGTATTTT
.,TRBV5-1,TRBD2,TRBJ2-3,CASSKSGRLSTDTQYF,TGCGCCAGCAGCAAAAGCGGGAGATTGAGCACAGATACGCAGTATTTT
.,TRBV2,.,TRBJ2-7,CASSEQSWAGGQSYEQYF,TGTGCCAGCAGTGAACAATCGTGGGCAGGTGGTCAATCCTACGAGCAGTACTTC
.,TRBV30,.,TRBJ2-5,CAWTAGYQETQYF,TGTGCCTGGACTGCGGGGTACCAAGAGACCCAGTACTTC
.,TRBV5-4,.,TRBJ2-3,CASSPLGGFISDTQYF,TGTGCCAGCAGCCCTCTAGGCGGGTTTATATCAGATACGCAGTATTTT
once,TRBV5-1,TRBD1,TRBJ2-3,CASSLGTGGLTDTQYF,TGCGCCAGCAGCTTAGGGACAGGGGGACTCACAGATACGCAGTATTTT
.,TRBV19,TRBD1,TRBJ2-1,CASNRGQGQDEQFF,TGTGCCAGTAATAGGGGACAGGGTCAGGATGAGCAGTTCTTC
once,TRBV19,TRBD2,TRBJ2-3,CASSGWEGLGDTQYF,TGTGCCAGTAGTGGGTGGGAGGGCCTAGGGGATACGCAGTATTTT
.,TRBV29-1,TRBD2,TRBJ2-1,CSVDLRGAYNEQFF,TGCAGCGTTGATTTGCGGGGGGCGTATAATGAGCAGTTCTTC
.,TRBV19,TRBD2,TRBJ2-5,CASSYSGGQETQYF,TGTGCCAGTAGCTACTCGGGGGGCCAAGAGACCCAGTACTTC
once,TRBV6-5,TRBD1,TRBJ2-5,CASRYRGPETQYF,TGTGCCAGCAGGTACAGGGGCCCAGAGACCCAGTACTTC
.,TRBV27,.,TRBJ2-2,CASGRGENTGELFF,TGTGCCAGCGGTCGAGGCGAGAACACCGGGGAGCTGTTTTTT
.,TRBV10-3,TRBD2,TRBJ2-7,CAISPGTSGSYEQYF,TGTGCCATCAGTCCCGGTACTAGCGGGTCCTACGAGCAGTACTTC
.,TRBV7-8,TRBD1,TRBJ1-3,CASSLGGAGGGNTIYF,TGTGCCAGCAGCTTAGGAGGGGCAGGGGGTGGAAACACCATATATTTT
.,TRBV5-4,TRBD1,TRBJ1-2,CATKERDRAGYTF,TGTGCGACGAAGGAGCGGGACAGGGCTGGCTACACCTTC